This is a list of T cell receptor beta chains from one sample in a study of blood T cell repertoires in COVID-19. The table came from immunoSEQ multiplex PCR; TCRdb's copy has only in-frame clones and leaves some out. The sample yields tens of thousands of clones, around 81% seen once. Material for sequencing was peripheral blood. Every receptor here comes from a man of 80 years or more with COVID-19, enrolled during active disease. The CDR3 runs from the conserved cysteine through the conserved F or W. The D gene is left open where the match is weak. The listing skips clone size in some rows; elsewhere it reads once, few, many or a size class.

abundance,d_gene,j_gene,v_gene,len,CDR3aa,CDR3nt
NA,NA,TRBJ1-4,TRBV3-1/TRBV3-2,13,CASSPKSIEKLFF,TGTGCCAGCAGCCCCAAGAGTATTGAAAAACTGTTTTTT
NA,TRBD1,TRBJ1-2,TRBV5-1,14,CASSESGTGVGYTF,TGCGCCAGCAGCGAAAGCGGGACAGGGGTCGGCTACACCTTC
NA,NA,TRBJ2-2,TRBV28,13,CASSATVPGELFF,TGTGCCAGCAGTGCAACAGTCCCCGGGGAGCTGTTTTTT
NA,NA,TRBJ2-3,TRBV28,12,CATQRNTDTQYF,TGTGCCACCCAGCGGAACACAGATACGCAGTATTTT
NA,TRBD1,TRBJ2-7,TRBV7-9,15,CASSSPGQAAYEQYF,TGTGCCAGCAGCTCGCCGGGACAGGCTGCCTACGAGCAGTACTTC
NA,NA,TRBJ1-3,TRBV5-6,18,CASSSLSARFHPGNTIYF,TGTGCCAGCAGCTCGCTTTCGGCGCGGTTCCATCCTGGAAACACCATATATTTT
NA,TRBD2,TRBJ2-3,TRBV7-6,18,CASSFSHELAGVTDTQYF,TGTGCCAGCAGCTTCTCCCATGAACTAGCGGGAGTGACAGATACGCAGTATTTT
NA,TRBD1,TRBJ2-2,TRBV9,17,CASSARGQGEWAGELFF,TGTGCCAGCAGCGCGAGGGGACAGGGGGAGTGGGCCGGGGAGCTGTTTTTT
once,NA,TRBJ1-1,TRBV10-3,14,CAISEARADTEAFF,TGTGCCATCAGTGAGGCCAGGGCGGACACTGAAGCTTTCTTT
NA,NA,TRBJ2-1,TRBV10-3,16,CAISESWMTGGSEQFF,TGTGCCATCAGTGAGTCGTGGATGACAGGCGGTAGTGAGCAGTTCTTC
NA,TRBD1,TRBJ1-2,TRBV4-3,13,CASSQRTGSGYTF,TGCGCCAGCAGCCAACGGACAGGGAGCGGCTACACCTTC
NA,TRBD1,TRBJ1-2,TRBV5-1,15,CASSGTPTGGGGYTF,TGCGCCAGCAGCGGAACCCCGACAGGGGGTGGTGGCTACACCTTC
NA,TRBD1,TRBJ2-7,TRBV30,13,CAWSVTGSYEQYF,TGTGCCTGGAGTGTGACAGGGTCCTACGAGCAGTACTTC
NA,NA,TRBJ2-3,TRBV24-1,12,CATSAPGDTQYF,TGTGCCACCAGTGCCCCCGGAGATACGCAGTATTTT
NA,TRBD1,TRBJ2-1,TRBV10-3,16,CAITERTGGAGDEQFF,TGTGCCATCACCGAGAGGACAGGGGGCGCGGGCGATGAGCAGTTCTTC
NA,TRBD2,TRBJ2-2,TRBV4-2,17,CASSQDQRGDGTGELFF,TGTGCCAGCAGCCAAGACCAGCGGGGGGATGGGACCGGGGAGCTGTTTTTT
NA,NA,TRBJ1-3,TRBV6-1,15,CASSEGRFSGNTIYF,TGTGCCAGCAGTGAGGGCCGTTTCTCTGGAAACACCATATATTTT
NA,TRBD1,TRBJ1-2,TRBV7-2,13,CASSLGQGYGYTF,TGTGCCAGCAGTCTCGGACAGGGCTATGGCTACACCTTC
NA,TRBD1,TRBJ1-4,TRBV19,20,CASSANRGSPPTPTNEKLFF,TGTGCCAGTAGTGCTAACAGGGGTTCTCCCCCTACTCCAACTAATGAAAAACTGTTTTTT
NA,NA,TRBJ1-1,TRBV5-5,13,CASSFSGGLEAFF,TGTGCCAGCAGCTTTTCCGGGGGACTTGAAGCTTTCTTT
NA,NA,TRBJ1-1,TRBV5-1,15,CASRLGLHQNTEAFF,TGCGCCAGCAGGTTGGGACTCCATCAGAACACTGAAGCTTTCTTT
NA,NA,TRBJ1-1,TRBV12-3/TRBV12-4,13,CASSRKEGTEAFF,TGTGCCAGCAGCCGTAAGGAGGGCACTGAAGCTTTCTTT
NA,TRBD2,TRBJ2-1,TRBV24-1,20,CATSDRTSAGRSEQRNEQFF,TGTGCCACCAGTGATCGGACTAGCGCCGGGAGGAGTGAACAACGGAATGAGCAGTTCTTC
NA,TRBD1,TRBJ1-4,TRBV12-3/TRBV12-4,12,CASTRRGQKLFF,TGTGCCAGCACAAGGAGGGGGCAAAAACTGTTTTTT
NA,NA,TRBJ1-1,TRBV19,17,CASSPERAGTMNTEAFF,TGTGCCAGTAGTCCCGAGAGGGCAGGGACTATGAACACTGAAGCTTTCTTT
NA,NA,TRBJ1-1,TRBV28,15,CASSTRKQGITEAFF,TGTGCCAGCAGTACCCGGAAGCAGGGAATCACTGAAGCTTTCTTT
NA,TRBD1,TRBJ1-1,TRBV6-5,13,CASNTGVNTEAFF,TGTGCCAGCAATACAGGGGTGAACACTGAAGCTTTCTTT
NA,NA,TRBJ1-2,TRBV28,13,CASSVRTDDVYTF,TGTGCCAGCAGTGTCAGAACAGATGATGTCTACACCTTC
NA,NA,TRBJ1-1,TRBV9,18,CASSPRFDSGRLNTEAFF,TGTGCCAGCAGCCCCCGTTTCGATTCCGGGAGGTTGAACACTGAAGCTTTCTTT
NA,NA,TRBJ1-5,TRBV18,16,CASSPPNSGGDQPQHF,TGTGCCAGCTCACCTCCTAATTCGGGGGGCGATCAGCCCCAGCATTTT
few,NA,TRBJ1-2,TRBV5-1,13,CASSSLTEGGYTF,TGCGCCAGCAGCTCACTGACCGAGGGTGGCTACACCTTC
NA,TRBD1,TRBJ1-5,TRBV6-5,15,CASSPGGNANQPQHF,TGTGCCAGCAGCCCAGGGGGCAATGCGAATCAGCCCCAGCATTTT
NA,TRBD1,TRBJ1-5,TRBV10-3,14,CAISEDRDGQPQHF,TGTGCCATCAGTGAAGACAGGGATGGTCAGCCCCAGCATTTT
NA,TRBD1,TRBJ1-2,TRBV7-3,13,CASSPDRDYGYTF,TGTGCCAGCAGCCCCGACAGGGACTATGGCTACACCTTC
NA,TRBD2,TRBJ2-1,TRBV27,15,CASSFISGSHNEQFF,TGTGCCAGCAGTTTCATCAGCGGGAGCCACAATGAGCAGTTCTTC
NA,NA,TRBJ2-1,TRBV24-1,14,CATSDSLARDEQFF,TGTGCCACCAGTGACTCCCTCGCCCGGGATGAGCAGTTCTTC
NA,TRBD2,TRBJ2-3,TRBV7-3,16,CASSSGLAAGTDTQYF,TGTGCCAGCAGCTCCGGACTAGCGGCGGGCACAGATACGCAGTATTTT
NA,NA,TRBJ2-7,TRBV19,15,CASTDGGGQWNEQYF,TGTGCCAGTACCGACGGGGGGGGACAGTGGAACGAGCAGTACTTC
once,NA,TRBJ2-7,TRBV5-5,15,CASSFNLATSYEQYF,TGTGCCAGCAGCTTTAATCTGGCCACCTCCTACGAGCAGTACTTC
NA,NA,TRBJ2-5,TRBV7-2,15,CASSQDGRPRETQYF,TGTGCCAGCAGCCAGGACGGGAGACCCCGCGAGACCCAGTACTTC
NA,TRBD2,TRBJ2-3,TRBV5-1,16,CASSSNGRVSTDTQYF,TGCGCCAGCAGCTCAAACGGGAGGGTGAGCACAGATACGCAGTATTTT
once,TRBD2,TRBJ2-3,TRBV4-3,18,CASSQRRLAGGGADTQYF,TGCGCCAGCAGCCAACGCCGTCTAGCGGGGGGCGGGGCAGATACGCAGTATTTT
NA,NA,TRBJ1-5,TRBV28,15,CASSLPGEGSQPQHF,TGTGCCAGCAGTTTACCCGGGGAGGGGTCCCAGCCCCAGCATTTT
few,NA,TRBJ1-1,TRBV5-5,15,CASSLSRGVNTEAFF,TGTGCCAGCAGCTTGTCCCGCGGGGTAAACACTGAAGCTTTCTTT
once,TRBD1,TRBJ2-6,TRBV5-1,17,CASRGDRGVSGANVLTF,TGCGCCAGCAGAGGGGACAGGGGCGTCTCTGGGGCCAACGTCCTGACTTTC
NA,NA,TRBJ1-6,TRBV6-5,15,CASSYSMGNNSPLHF,TGTGCCAGCAGTTACTCCATGGGCAATAATTCACCCCTCCACTTT
NA,TRBD1,TRBJ1-6,TRBV3-1/TRBV3-2,18,CASSSQFSTGVGNSPLHF,TGTGCCAGCAGCTCTCAGTTCTCGACAGGGGTGGGTAATTCACCCCTCCACTTT
once,TRBD1,TRBJ2-5,TRBV6-6,15,CASSYSGQGAETQYF,TGTGCCAGCAGTTACTCGGGGCAGGGGGCAGAGACCCAGTACTTC